These 26 T cell receptor beta chains were sequenced from one sample in a study of regulatory T cells in long-lasting Graves disease. Libraries of TCR beta came from iRepertoire HTBI primers plus Arm-PCR of CDR3 regions. MiXCR was run by TCRdb on the multiplex PCR reads, yielding one entry per CDR3 protein. The table has around 460,000 distinct CDR3 sequences, 20% to 25% seen once. Time point here: persistent/refractory GD, antithyroid drugs over 5 years with positive TRAb. PBMC RNA served as the TCR library source. The starting material was peripheral blood mononuclear cells (PBMCs), obtained when the disease was refractory, from a patient treated with antithyroid drugs. These receptor sequences come from a female donor with Graves disease.

This clonotype was found many times. The chain employs TRBV28 and TRBJ2-2, with D perhaps TRBD2 (6 bases). The germline V gene encodes CDR1 MDHEN and CDR2 SYDVKM. V was shortened by 3 bases and J by 2 bases, with 13 bases between the two germline ends. The CDR3 consists of 16 residues. The CDR3 DNA reads TGTGCCAGCAGTTTCTCTTGGACTAATAACACCGGGGAGCTGTTTTTT. Its protein product is CASSFSWTNNTGELFF.

The V call is TRBV10-3, the J call TRBJ2-7; the match to TRBD1 covers 10 bases. Losses at the gene ends were 4 bases for V and 5 bases for J; bases not matched to a gene: 2. This CDR3 has 13 residues. Germline CDR1 and CDR2: ENHRY and SYGVKD. This CDR3 reads CAISGGQGNEQYF. CDR3 bases: TGTGCCATCAGTGGGGGACAGGGGAACGAGCAGTACTTC.

In this sample, this clonotype turned up a few times. This chain links TRBV6-5 with TRBJ2-6, with D possibly being TRBD2 (6 bases). Germline loops: CDR1 MNHEY, CDR2 SVGAGI. This CDR3 is built from 17 residues. V was clipped by 0 bases and J by 2 bases, with 11 bases between them. The CDR3 nucleotides read TGTGCCAGCAGTTACTCCGGGAGCCTGGCTGGGGCCAACGTCCTGACTTTC. Translation: CASSYSGSLAGANVLTF.

This chain links TRBV29-1 with TRBJ2-7; D assignment may be TRBD1 or TRBD2 (5 bases each). The CDR3 length is 15 residues. V was shortened by 3 bases and J by 2 bases, with 17 bases between the two germline ends. In germline, CDR1 is SQVTM, CDR2 ANQGSEA. The CDR3 region has the DNA TGCAGCGTTGAGGGGTTGAGGGGCCCTCCCTACGAGCAGTACTTC. It translates to CSVEGLRGPPYEQYF.

The rearrangement joins TRBV6-5 to TRBJ2-1; D ambiguous. Trimming took 3 bases from V and 6 from J, leaving 3 bases between them. Germline values: CDR1 MNHEY, CDR2 SVGAGI. The CDR3 runs to 11 residues. The DNA for the CDR3 is TGTGCCAGCAGTTATGGCAATGAGCAGTTCTTC. Translation gives CASSYGNEQFF.

This clonotype was observed a few times. The V gene is TRBV24-1, the J gene TRBJ2-2; D not resolved. Germline CDR1 is KGHDR and CDR2 is SFDVKD. The V and J ends lost 6 bases and 0 bases respectively, with 13 bases between them. This CDR3 comprises 16 residues. The CDR3 protein is CATSSIGSPNTGELFF. The CDR3 DNA follows: TGTGCCACCAGTTCAATTGGCAGTCCGAACACCGGGGAGCTGTTTTTT.

Concerning this clonotype: A read error is possible here, since a much larger clone lies one base away. The chain recombines TRBV6-1 with TRBJ1-6; 8 bases fit TRBD1. In germline, CDR1 is MNHNS, CDR2 SASEGT. This CDR3 is 17 amino acids long. CDR3 bases: TGTGCCAGCCAAACGGGACAGGCGAGCTCCTATAATTCACCCCCCCACTTT. This encodes CASQTGQASSYNSPPHF.

Concerning this clonotype: This clone may be a read error of a much larger clone one base away. The genes are TRBV12-3 or TRBV12-4 and TRBJ1-2; D is undetermined. The CDR3 length is 15 residues. DNA of the CDR3: TGTGTCAGCTCGGACCGGACGTCAGGAAACTATGGCTACACCTTC. Its translation is CVSSDRTSGNYGYTF.

The chain combines TRBV27 with TRBJ2-4; possible D gene TRBD1, 6 bases. The CDR3 covers 15 residues. CDR1 MNHEY and CDR2 SMNVEV come from the germline V gene (reference sequence). Trimming pared 2 bases from V and 8 bases from J, leaving 16 bases between. The CDR3 protein is CASSLSAGVRHIQYF. In nucleotides, the CDR3 is TGTGCCAGCAGTTTAAGTGCAGGGGTCAGGCACATTCAGTACTTC.

There are many counts of this clonotype. The chain employs TRBV6-2 or TRBV6-3 and TRBJ1-5; D is uncertain. V was cut by 1 base and J by 4 bases, with 2 bases left in between. The CDR3 spans 12 residues. Germline CDR1 is MNHEY and CDR2 is SVGEGT. CDR3 nucleotides: TGTGCCAGCAGTTACTTAAATCAGCCCCAGCATTTT. It yields the protein CASSYLNQPQHF.

V gene TRBV20-1 combines with J gene TRBJ2-1, with TRBD2 matching 11 bases. The CDR3 contains 15 residues. Looked up from germline, CDR1 is DFQATT and CDR2 is SNEGSKA (reference sequence). The V and J ends lost 6 bases and 6 bases, in that order; junction bases with no gene match: 10. CDR3: CSACSGGAPANEQFF. The CDR3, as DNA: TGCAGTGCCTGTAGCGGGGGGGCTCCGGCCAATGAGCAGTTCTTC.

This clonotype was seen many times. CDR3 sequence: CASSLKERGGSYEQYF. CDR3 DNA: TGCGCCAGCAGCTTGAAAGAGCGGGGGGGAAGCTACGAGCAGTACTTC. The chain joins TRBV5-1 to TRBJ2-7; 10 positions agree with TRBD2. Germline V CDR1 and CDR2: SGHRS, YFSETQ. The CDR3 runs to 16 residues. The junction had 7 bases not matched to a gene; V was cut back by 1 base and J by 3 bases. Filled out from reference TRBV5-1 and TRBJ2-7, the complete variable domain reads KAGVTQTPRYLIKTRGQQVTLSCSPISGHRSVSWYQQTPGQGLQFLFEYFSETQRNKGNFPGRFSGRQFSNSRSEMNVSTLELGDSALYLCASSLKERGGSYEQYFGPGTRLTVT.

Ten or more counts support this clonotype. A junction boundary mismatches the germline segment, possibly from a read error. This chain links TRBV5-1 with TRBJ1-5, with 9 bases identical to TRBD1. In germline, CDR1 is SGHRS, CDR2 YFSETQ. The CDR3 sequence is 15 residues long. CDR3 nucleotides: TGTGCCAGCAGTTTACAGGGGGCGAGCAATCAGCCCCAGCATTTT. Translated: CASSLQGASNQPQHF. The entire variable domain, with the rest obtained from reference TRBV5-1 and TRBJ1-5, is as follows: KAGVTQTPRYLIKTRGQQVTLSCSPISGHRSVSWYQQTPGQGLQFLFEYFSETQRNKGNFPGRFSGRQFSNSRSEMNVSTLELGDSALYLCASSLQGASNQPQHFGDGTRLSIL.

Ten or more counts support this clonotype. V is TRBV12-3 or TRBV12-4 and J is TRBJ2-5; D perhaps matches TRBD2 (5 bases). V lost 3 bases and J lost 7, with 12 bases in between. CDR3 length: 13 residues. The CDR3 sequence is CASSLDRRGTQYF. In nucleotides, the CDR3 is TGTGCCAGCAGTTTGGACCGCCGGGGGACCCAGTACTTC.

This clonotype appeared many times. The rearrangement uses TRBV28 and TRBJ1-4, with D possibly matching TRBD1 (6 bases). The V gene's germline CDR1 is MDHEN and CDR2 SYDVKM. The CDR3 has 14 residues. The V end was cut by 7 bases, the J end by 0 bases, with 9 bases between. The CDR3 bases are TGTGCCAGCACGGACAGTACAACTAATGAAAAACTGTTTTTT. This translates into CASTDSTTNEKLFF.

The chain uses TRBV28 and TRBJ1-5; D not certain. The V gene lost 2 bases and the J gene lost 4 bases, with 12 bases spanning the gap. This CDR3 has 15 residues. CDR1 and CDR2 (germline): MDHEN, SYDVKM. The CDR3 coding sequence is TGTGCCAGCAGTTTAGTCGCAGGATCAAATCAGCCCCAGCATTTT. This sequence encodes CASSLVAGSNQPQHF.

The CDR3 here is CASRRDRGSTGELFF. CDR3 DNA: TGTGCCAGCAGAAGGGACAGGGGGAGCACCGGGGAGCTGTTTTTT. The chain uses TRBV6-1 and TRBJ2-2; 11 positions agree with TRBD1. The length of the CDR3 is 15 residues. Looked up from germline, CDR1 is MNHNS and CDR2 is SASEGT. V gave up 6 bases and J gave up 4 bases; unmatched junction bases: 4.

This clonotype was seen repeatedly, ten times or more. The chain joins TRBV6-1 to TRBJ1-2, with 7 bases that match TRBD1. The CDR3 has 13 residues. V shed 7 bases and J 5 bases; nucleotides not matched to a gene: 7. Per the germline V gene, CDR1 is MNHNS and CDR2 is SASEGT. For the CDR3, the DNA is TGTGCCAGCACCCTGACAGGGCAATATGGCTACACCTTC. It yields the protein CASTLTGQYGYTF.

V usage is TRBV6-2 or TRBV6-3 and J usage is TRBJ1-5; TRBD1 aligns across 12 bases. The CDR3 is made up of 19 amino acids. The trim removed 0 bases at V and 5 bases at J, leaving 11 bases unmatched. Germline V gives CDR1 MNHEY, CDR2 SVGEGT. CDR3 DNA sequence: TGTGCCAGCAGTTACTCGGAACGGGACAGGGGGCGATTCTATCAGCCCCAGCATTTT. This gives the protein CASSYSERDRGRFYQPQHF.

V gene TRBV4-1 combines with J gene TRBJ1-1, with D possibly TRBD1 on 5 matching bases. CDR3 length: 15 residues. The ends were cut back, 7 bases at V and 1 base at J, with 16 bases in the middle. The germline gives CDR1 MGHRA, CDR2 YSYEKL. CDR3 sequence reads: CASTGSRGGNTEAFF. CDR3 sequence (DNA): TGCGCCAGCACAGGCTCCCGGGGGGGGAACACTGAAGCTTTCTTT.

The genes are TRBV7-9 and TRBJ2-7; the D call may be TRBD1 or TRBD2 (5 bases each). The length of the CDR3 is 15 residues. Germline loops: CDR1 SEHNR, CDR2 FQNEAQ (reference sequence). Trimming cost V 1 base and J 6 bases, with 16 bases left between them. In DNA, the CDR3 is TGTGCCAGCAGCTTAGTATTGGGGACCTTTAGCGAGCAGTACTTC. Translation gives CASSLVLGTFSEQYF.

This clonotype was seen repeatedly, ten times or more. V usage is TRBV27 and J usage is TRBJ1-6; TRBD1 might be the D (6 bases). The CDR3 extends over 15 amino acids. Germline CDR1 and CDR2: MNHEY and SMNVEV (reference sequence). Deletions cut 2 bases from V and 8 bases from J, with 13 bases between. CDR3 DNA: TGTGCCAGCAGTTTAAGGGGGGGGACCTATTCACCCCTCCACTTT. Its translation: CASSLRGGTYSPLHF.

This clonotype was counted many times. The V call is TRBV7-9, the J call TRBJ2-2; perhaps TRBD2 as D (7 bases). Germline CDR1 SEHNR, CDR2 FQNEAQ (reference sequence). The CDR3 totals 15 residues. V lost 3 bases and J 3 bases, leaving 11 bases between the germline ends. The CDR3 sequence: CASSFGGHDTGELFF. The CDR3 DNA reads as TGTGCCAGCAGCTTCGGGGGGCATGACACCGGGGAGCTGTTTTTT.

This clonotype has a count of ten or more. This rearrangement joins TRBV6-2 or TRBV6-3 to TRBJ1-2, with D possibly matching TRBD1 (6 bases). Looked up from germline, CDR1 is MNHEY and CDR2 is SVGEGT. V lost 8 bases and J lost 3, with 10 bases in between. This CDR3 is 12 amino acids long. The CDR3 nucleotides read TGTGCCAGCCGGACAGAATACTATGGCTACACCTTC. Amino acid sequence: CASRTEYYGYTF.

Ten or more counts support this clonotype. This sequence joins TRBV7-9 and TRBJ1-1; TRBD1 might be the D (6 bases). V lost 5 bases and J lost 5, with 21 bases in between. The CDR3 runs to 16 residues. The germline gives CDR1 SEHNR, CDR2 FQNEAQ (reference sequence). This CDR3 reads CASSLGQRGRETEAFF. CDR3 nucleotides: TGTGCCAGCAGCCTTGGACAGAGGGGAAGGGAGACTGAAGCTTTCTTT.

This clonotype was counted many times. This chain joins TRBV20-1 and TRBJ2-5; 10 nucleotides agree with TRBD2. V shed 4 bases, J shed 2 bases, and the junction held 1 base outside the gene matches. Per the germline V gene, CDR1 is DFQATT and CDR2 is SNEGSKA (reference sequence). The CDR3 has 13 amino acids. CDR3 nucleotides: TGCAGTGCTAAGACTAGCGGGCAAGAGACCCAGTACTTC. It codes for CSAKTSGQETQYF.